In its sample, the clone carrying this T cell receptor (beta chain) was seen once. The data were obtained in a study of shared clonotypes between healthy human individuals. The repertoire was sequenced with immunoSEQ multiplex PCR; TCRdb's copy has only in-frame clones and lacks some. The table shows over 850,000 clones, with 75% to 85% occurring only once. The germline V gene encodes CDR1 MNHEY and CDR2 SMNVEV (reference sequence). CDR3 length: 17 residues. Trimming cost V 2 bases and J 4 bases, with 20 bases left between them. Division of CD4+ cells produced a CD45RA+ naive subset and a CD45RA-negative memory subset.

The source material was memory CD4+ T cells from PBMCs. Subset of the sample: CD45RA-negative fraction. V usage is TRBV27 and J usage is TRBJ1-1; TRBD1 is a possible D gene (6 bases). This clonotype was obtained from a man between 18 and 29 years old in good health. Some clones in this sample may be carry-over from other donors' samples. CDR3 sequence reads: CASSLRVRLGGATEAFF. For the CDR3, the DNA is TGTGCCAGCAGTTTAAGGGTCCGATTAGGGGGGGCCACTGAAGCTTTCTTT.